Listed below are T cell receptor beta chains from one sample, sequenced in a study of stem cell transplantation in POMP-related autoinflammatory disease. Assay: immunoSEQ multiplex PCR; the TCRdb copy retains only in-frame clones and omits some. Of over a thousand clones in the sample, approximately 83% were seen once. The sample consisted of CD4+ follicular helper T cells (Tfh) from PBMCs, taken before stem cell transplantation. These receptors originate from a human donor with POMP-related autoinflammation and immune dysregulation (PRAID). CDR3s include the opening cysteine and the closing phenylalanine or tryptophan. Each record gives: V gene, clone size, J gene, D gene, CDR3 DNA, CDR3 protein. A D gene is named only where the DNA matches it firmly. Clone size is stated in some rows and not others, as once, few, many or a class when expanded.

v_call: TRBV7-8; clone_size: once; j_call: TRBJ2-7; d_call: .; cdr3_nt: TGTGCCAGCAGCTTAACGGACACCGCCTACGAGCAGTACTTC; cdr3_aa: CASSLTDTAYEQYF
v_call: TRBV6-5; clone_size: .; j_call: TRBJ1-2; d_call: .; cdr3_nt: TGTGCCAGCAGTTATAGCAGGGGATTCTATGGCTACACCTTC; cdr3_aa: CASSYSRGFYGYTF
v_call: TRBV7-6; clone_size: .; j_call: TRBJ1-3; d_call: .; cdr3_nt: TGTGCCAGCAGCCTCGGGGGGGGATCCGGGACACCAAACACCATATATTTT; cdr3_aa: CASSLGGGSGTPNTIYF
v_call: TRBV7-9; clone_size: .; j_call: TRBJ2-7; d_call: .; cdr3_nt: TGTGCCAGCAGCTTAGGCGGGACCCCTTTCTACGAGCAGTACTTC; cdr3_aa: CASSLGGTPFYEQYF
v_call: TRBV6-5; clone_size: .; j_call: TRBJ2-3; d_call: .; cdr3_nt: TGTGCCAGCAGTTACGTAGGTACAGATACGCAGTATTTT; cdr3_aa: CASSYVGTDTQYF
v_call: TRBV6-1; clone_size: .; j_call: TRBJ1-2; d_call: TRBD1; cdr3_nt: TGTGCCAGCAGGGGGACAGGGCTATGGTATGGCTACACCTTC; cdr3_aa: CASRGTGLWYGYTF
v_call: TRBV2; clone_size: .; j_call: TRBJ1-5; d_call: .; cdr3_nt: TGTGCCAGCAGTGATCATCGGGCACGTCAGCCCCAGCATTTT; cdr3_aa: CASSDHRARQPQHF
v_call: TRBV2; clone_size: .; j_call: TRBJ2-1; d_call: .; cdr3_nt: TGTGCCAGCAGTGAATTGGGACAAACCGTCAATGAGCAGTTCTTC; cdr3_aa: CASSELGQTVNEQFF
v_call: TRBV15; clone_size: .; j_call: TRBJ1-2; d_call: .; cdr3_nt: TGTGCCACCAGCAGAGACAGTTATGGCTACACCTTC; cdr3_aa: CATSRDSYGYTF
v_call: TRBV5-1; clone_size: .; j_call: TRBJ2-1; d_call: TRBD2; cdr3_nt: TGCGCCAGCAGCTTGCTAGCGGGAGACTACAATGAGCAGTTCTTC; cdr3_aa: CASSLLAGDYNEQFF
v_call: TRBV7-8; clone_size: .; j_call: TRBJ2-1; d_call: .; cdr3_nt: TGTGCCAGCAGCTTAGCTTACTACTACAATGAGCAGTTCTTC; cdr3_aa: CASSLAYYYNEQFF
v_call: TRBV18; clone_size: once; j_call: TRBJ2-5; d_call: .; cdr3_nt: TGTGCCAGCTCACGGGACTCCGAGGAGACCCAGTACTTC; cdr3_aa: CASSRDSEETQYF
v_call: TRBV7-9; clone_size: .; j_call: TRBJ2-5; d_call: TRBD1; cdr3_nt: TGTGCCAGCAGCGAACCGGGACAGGGAGGCGAGACCCAGTACTTC; cdr3_aa: CASSEPGQGGETQYF
v_call: TRBV7-8; clone_size: .; j_call: TRBJ2-5; d_call: TRBD1; cdr3_nt: TGTGCCAGCAGCTTACGGCTACGAGGACAGGGGGGGCGAGAGACCCAGTACTTC; cdr3_aa: CASSLRLRGQGGRETQYF
v_call: TRBV6-6; clone_size: .; j_call: TRBJ2-6; d_call: .; cdr3_nt: TGTGCCAGCAGCCCCCGACGGGATGGGGCCAACGTCCTGACTTTC; cdr3_aa: CASSPRRDGANVLTF